Following are 13 T cell receptor beta chains from one sample sequenced in a study of cytomegalovirus exposure and HLA in healthy donors. The PCR was carried out with 60 Vbeta primers and 13 Jbeta primers. The assay was immunoSEQ multiplex PCR, and TCRdb's table has in-frame clones only and misses some. Among more than 85,000 clones, just under 80% were seen once, and the ten largest hold 1% to 1.5%. Sequencing input: PBMCs. Every receptor here comes from a man younger than 40 in good health and CMV-seronegative.

The J gene is TRBJ2-2, the V gene TRBV19; 7 bases agree with TRBD1. The V segment lost 7 bases and the J segment 2 bases; nucleotides outside the gene matches: 7. Germline CDR1 LNHDA, CDR2 SQIVND (reference sequence). The CDR3 extends over 15 amino acids. The CDR3 is CASTGAGGNTGELFF. CDR3 nucleotides: TGTGCCAGTACCGGGGCAGGGGGTAACACCGGGGAGCTGTTTTTT.

The rearrangement links TRBV27 to TRBJ2-1; maybe TRBD2 (5 bases). This CDR3 has 15 residues. Germline assignment: CDR1 MNHEY and CDR2 SMNVEV (reference sequence). Between the trimmed V and J ends, which lost 5 bases and 1 base, there was a span of 12 bases. The CDR3 reads CASSLDSLSYNEQFF. CDR3 sequence (DNA): TGTGCCAGCAGTCTGGACTCATTATCCTACAATGAGCAGTTCTTC.

The chain couples TRBV12-5 to TRBJ1-6, with D perhaps TRBD1 (6 bases). V lost 6 bases to trimming and J lost 7 bases, with 13 bases between them. The germline V gene encodes CDR1 LGHNT and CDR2 FRNRAP. The CDR3 runs to 14 residues. CDR3 nucleotides: TGTGCTAGTGGGGCGGACACAGGGAATTCACCCCTCCACTTT. This translates into CASGADTGNSPLHF.

This clone has just a few counts. The rearrangement links TRBV18 to TRBJ2-5; D is undetermined. This CDR3 is 13 amino acids long. Trimming stripped 5 bases from V and 1 base from J, with 8 bases between. Germline loops: CDR1 KGHSH, CDR2 LQKENI. CDR3 DNA sequence: TGTGCCAGCTCATCCACAGTCCAAGAGACCCAGTACTTC. Protein product: CASSSTVQETQYF.

The V gene is TRBV4-3, the J gene TRBJ1-2, with D tentatively TRBD1 (5 bases). Trimming took 0 bases from V and 1 from J, leaving 15 bases between them. CDR1 is LGHNA and CDR2 is YSLEER in the germline V gene. The CDR3 contains 17 residues. The CDR3 DNA reads as TGCGCCAGCAGCCAAGAAGCCGGGGGGGGTGGTAACTATGGCTACACCTTC. Protein sequence: CASSQEAGGGGNYGYTF.

The chain links TRBV9 to TRBJ1-1; no definite D call. The V gene lost 4 bases and the J gene lost 1 base, with 8 bases spanning the gap. CDR3 length: 13 residues. CDR1 and CDR2 (germline): SGDLS, YYNGEE. CDR3 protein: CASSPGGNTEAFF. CDR3 in DNA: TGTGCCAGCAGCCCCGGCGGGAACACTGAAGCTTTCTTT.

The chain is built from TRBV19 and TRBJ2-7; no clear D gene. The CDR3 consists of 11 residues. Germline V gene sequence: CDR1 LNHDA, CDR2 SQIVND (reference sequence). V was trimmed by 4 bases and J by 4 bases, leaving 5 bases between them. The CDR3 nucleotides are TGTGCCAGTAGTAACGAGTACGAGCAGTACTTC. It encodes CASSNEYEQYF.

This chain joins TRBV9 and TRBJ1-1; 9 positions match TRBD1. The CDR3 spans 15 residues. V gave up 4 bases and J gave up 4 bases; unmatched junction bases: 8. The germline V gene has CDR1 SGDLS and CDR2 YYNGEE. The CDR3 loop is CASSTQQGAITEAFF. In DNA, the CDR3 is TGTGCCAGCAGCACCCAACAGGGGGCAATCACTGAAGCTTTCTTT.

V gene TRBV5-1 combines with J gene TRBJ2-7; 9 bases are a match to TRBD1. Germline lookup yields CDR1 SGHRS and CDR2 YFSETQ. The CDR3 length is 14 residues. V gave up 4 bases and J gave up 1 base; unmatched junction bases: 3. The chain's CDR3 is CASSPGTGSYEQYF. The CDR3 DNA is TGCGCCAGCAGCCCCGGGACAGGGTCCTACGAGCAGTACTTC. The whole variable domain, filled in from reference TRBV5-1 and TRBJ2-7, reads KAGVTQTPRYLIKTRGQQVTLSCSPISGHRSVSWYQQTPGQGLQFLFEYFSETQRNKGNFPGRFSGRQFSNSRSEMNVSTLELGDSALYLCASSPGTGSYEQYFGPGTRLTVT.

This clone was recorded once. The chain employs TRBV9 and TRBJ2-7; TRBD2 is a possible D gene (6 bases). The CDR3 is made up of 13 amino acids. The germline V and J ends were trimmed by 4 bases and 3 bases, with 11 bases remaining between them. Germline V gene data show CDR1 as SGDLS and CDR2 as YYNGEE. CDR3 coding DNA: TGTGCCAGCAGCCCCCAGGAGGGCTACGAGCAGTACTTC. Its protein is CASSPQEGYEQYF.

This clone was observed a single time. This chain links TRBV19 with TRBJ1-5, with 7 bases that match TRBD1. Germline CDR1 is LNHDA and CDR2 is SQIVND (reference sequence). This CDR3 spans 16 amino acids. J gave up 1 base and V 10 bases, and 13 bases lay outside the gene matches. For the CDR3, the DNA is TGTGCCACCCGGGACAGCCCTCTAGAGAGCAATCAGCCCCAGCATTTT. Its protein is CATRDSPLESNQPQHF. Full variable domain (missing parts from reference TRBV19 and TRBJ1-5): DGGITQSPKYLFRKEGQNVTLSCEQNLNHDAMYWYRQDPGQGLRLIYYSQIVNDFQKGDIAEGYSVSREKKESFPLTVTSAQKNPTAFYLCATRDSPLESNQPQHFGDGTRLSIL.

The chain joins TRBV29-1 to TRBJ2-1, with unresolved D. Trimming removed 4 bases at V and 10 bases at J, with 5 bases between. Germline CDR1 reads SQVTM; CDR2 reads ANQGSEA. The CDR3 consists of 9 residues. The CDR3 sequence: CSVGREQFF. CDR3 coding DNA: TGCAGCGTTGGGCGGGAGCAGTTCTTC.

This rearrangement joins TRBV5-6 to TRBJ2-3; 7 nucleotides line up with TRBD2. Germline assignment: CDR1 SGHDT and CDR2 YYEEEE. This CDR3 spans 16 amino acids. With 0 bases clipped from V and 2 bases from J, the junction kept 6 bases outside the gene matches. Written as DNA, the CDR3 is TGTGCCAGCAGCTTGGACGGTCTAGCGGTCACAGATACGCAGTATTTT. Its translation: CASSLDGLAVTDTQYF.